These 20 T cell receptor beta chains were sequenced from one sample in a study of cytomegalovirus exposure and HLA in healthy donors. The PCR ran on 60 Vbeta and 13 Jbeta primers. The data were produced by immunoSEQ multiplex PCR, yet TCRdb's version contains in-frame clones alone and is incomplete. The data hold 100,000 to 150,000 clones, with about two thirds observed a single time. The sequenced material came from PBMCs. Source of these receptors: a woman aged 60 to 75 in good health and CMV-seropositive.

The chain has TRBV9 and TRBJ1-1, with TRBD1 matching over 9 bases. The V gene's germline CDR1 is SGDLS and CDR2 YYNGEE. There are 17 residues in the CDR3. With 4 bases clipped from V and 7 bases from J, the junction kept 17 bases outside the gene matches. CDR3 sequence reads: CASSPLNPPGQGLEAFF. The CDR3 DNA reads as TGTGCCAGCAGCCCCCTAAATCCCCCGGGACAGGGCCTTGAAGCTTTCTTT.

The chain carries TRBV2 and TRBJ2-1, with 7 bases that match TRBD1. This CDR3 comprises 14 residues. With 3 bases clipped from V and 8 bases from J, the junction kept 7 bases outside the gene matches. Germline CDR1 SNHLY, CDR2 FYNNEI. The CDR3: CASSDWDSVDEQFF. As DNA, the CDR3 is TGTGCCAGCAGTGACTGGGACAGTGTCGATGAGCAGTTCTTC.

About this clone: Germline is not matched at one junction end, which may reflect a read error. This chain connects TRBV7-9 to TRBJ1-5; D possibly corresponds to TRBD1 (5 bases). The CDR3 runs to 12 residues. CDR1 is SEHNR and CDR2 is FQNEAQ in the germline V gene (reference sequence). CDR3 protein: CSSRELNQSQHF. The CDR3 DNA reads as TGTTCCAGCAGGGAGCTAAATCAGTCCCAGCATTTT.

As regards this clone: This sample also contains other DNA sequences that code for the same CDR3. V gene TRBV18 combines with J gene TRBJ1-1; perhaps TRBD1 as D (6 bases). In germline, CDR1 is KGHSH, CDR2 LQKENI. V lost 3 bases and J 1 base, leaving 9 bases between the germline ends. This CDR3 spans 14 amino acids. CDR3 bases: TGTGCCAGCTCACCTTACAGGGAGAACACTGAAGCTTTCTTT. Translating it yields CASSPYRENTEAFF.

The genes are TRBV28 and TRBJ1-2; 8 positions agree with TRBD1. V was clipped by 11 bases and J by 5 bases; unmatched bases: 4. This CDR3 comprises 11 residues. The V gene's germline CDR1 is MDHEN and CDR2 SYDVKM. The CDR3 coding sequence is TGTGCCGTCGGACAGGGTTATGGCTACACCTTC. Protein sequence: CAVGQGYGYTF.

The gene calls are TRBV2 and TRBJ1-2; no definite D call. The CDR3 spans 13 residues. Germline CDR1 reads SNHLY; CDR2 reads FYNNEI. The V end lost 5 bases, the J end lost 3 bases, and 10 bases lay between the germline ends. The CDR3 nucleotides are TGTGCCAGCAGTCCCGACACCGACTATGGCTACACCTTC. Translated, it gives CASSPDTDYGYTF.

The chain joins TRBV5-4 to TRBJ1-4, with D possibly matching TRBD1 (5 bases). The germline V gene has CDR1 SGHNT and CDR2 YYREEE (reference sequence). V was pared by 6 bases and J by 1 base, with 16 bases between. The CDR3 sequence is 16 residues long. The DNA of the CDR3 is TGTGCCAGCACCCTTGGTGGCCAGGGAACTAATGAAAAACTGTTTTTT. It translates to CASTLGGQGTNEKLFF.

The rearrangement uses TRBV5-4 and TRBJ1-2; D is possibly TRBD1 (6 bases). With 0 bases removed from V and 8 bases from J, the gap between germline ends came to 17 bases. This CDR3 comprises 15 residues. Germline values: CDR1 SGHNT, CDR2 YYREEE (reference sequence). The CDR3 here is CASSLGQAFLGGYTF. The CDR3 coding sequence is TGTGCCAGCAGCTTGGGACAGGCGTTCCTGGGCGGCTACACCTTC. Based on the CDR3 plus reference TRBV5-4 and TRBJ1-2, the full variable domain is ETGVTQSPTHLIKTRGQQVTLRCSSQSGHNTVSWYQQALGQGPQFIFQYYREEENGRGNFPPRFSGLQFPNYSSELNVNALELDDSALYLCASSLGQAFLGGYTFGSGTRLTVV.

CDR3 residues: CASSIATEAFF. The CDR3 bases are TGTGCCAGTAGTATAGCGACTGAAGCTTTCTTT. The genes are TRBV19 and TRBJ1-1; D ambiguous. This CDR3 has 11 amino acids. The germline V and J ends were trimmed by 1 base and 5 bases, with 2 bases remaining between them. Looked up from germline, CDR1 is LNHDA and CDR2 is SQIVND (reference sequence).

This clone has just a few counts. This chain uses TRBV19 with TRBJ2-5; perhaps TRBD1 as D (7 bases). There are 14 residues in the CDR3. Germline-derived CDR1 and CDR2 are LNHDA and SQIVND (reference sequence). With 5 bases removed from V and 5 bases from J, the gap between germline ends came to 15 bases. The CDR3, as DNA: TGTGCCAGTAGTGTGACAGGGCGGGACGAGACCCAGTACTTC. Amino acid sequence: CASSVTGRDETQYF.

The gene calls are TRBV19 and TRBJ1-1; 10 nucleotides line up with TRBD1. The CDR3 covers 13 residues. V lost 6 bases, J lost 3 bases, and 1 base stayed unmatched. Germline V gene lookup returns CDR1 LNHDA and CDR2 SQIVND (reference sequence). The CDR3 DNA reads as TGTGCCAGTAGGGGACAGGGGTACACTGAAGCTTTCTTT. It is translated as CASRGQGYTEAFF.

This clone was detected only once. Other nucleotide sequences from this sample produce the same CDR3. The V and J genes are TRBV5-1 and TRBJ1-4; the match to TRBD1 covers 10 bases. This CDR3 has 14 amino acids. J was trimmed by 5 bases and V by 4 bases; bases with no gene match: 2. Germline V gene lookup returns CDR1 SGHRS and CDR2 YFSETQ. CDR3 amino acids: CASSRGQGNEKLFF. Written as DNA, the CDR3 is TGCGCCAGCAGCCGGGGACAGGGGAATGAAAAACTGTTTTTT.

This chain uses TRBV11-2 with TRBJ1-4; 8 bases are a match to TRBD1. There are 15 residues in the CDR3. Unmatched junction bases numbered 10, after V lost 5 bases and J lost 8 bases. From germline, CDR1 is SGHAT and CDR2 FQNNGV. Written as DNA, the CDR3 is TGTGCCAGCAGCCTAGGGACAGGAAATATAGAAAAACTGTTTTTT. Protein: CASSLGTGNIEKLFF.

The chain joins TRBV7-3 to TRBJ1-4, with 9 bases fitting TRBD1. This CDR3 region has 15 residues. J gave up 8 bases and V 4 bases, and 8 bases lay outside the gene matches. Germline CDR1 is SGHTA and CDR2 is FQGTGA. CDR3 sequence (DNA): TGTGCCAGCAGCTCCACAGGGGGCGCGGGCGAAAAACTGTTTTTT. Translated: CASSSTGGAGEKLFF.

The rearrangement links TRBV5-4 to TRBJ2-2; 9 nucleotides agree with TRBD2. CDR1 and CDR2 from the germline V gene are SGHNT and YYREEE (reference sequence). J was trimmed by 4 bases and V by 5 bases; bases with no gene match: 6. The CDR3 has 15 amino acids. The CDR3 reads CASSLAGAVTGELFF. In DNA form, the CDR3 reads TGTGCCAGCAGTTTAGCGGGGGCGGTCACCGGGGAGCTGTTTTTT.

The rearrangement joins TRBV29-1 to TRBJ2-4; TRBD2 matches at 9 bases. This CDR3 is built from 15 residues. The J segment lost 1 base and the V segment lost 4 bases, leaving 5 bases of the junction unmatched. Germline CDR1 and CDR2: SQVTM and ANQGSEA. The CDR3 is CSVGVSGGAKNIQYF. The CDR3, as DNA: TGCAGCGTTGGGGTGAGCGGGGGGGCCAAAAACATTCAGTACTTC. The full variable domain, completed using reference TRBV29-1 and TRBJ2-4, is SAVISQKPSRDICQRGTSLTIQCQVDSQVTMMFWYRQQPGQSLTLIATANQGSEATYESGFVIDKFPISRPNLTFSTLTVSNMSPEDSSIYLCSVGVSGGAKNIQYFGAGTRLSVL.

The chain couples TRBV5-1 to TRBJ2-2; TRBD1 matches at 9 bases. Trimming at V came to 4 bases and at J to 4 bases, leaving 11 bases not matched to a gene. The germline gives CDR1 SGHRS, CDR2 YFSETQ. The CDR3 is 17 amino acids. The CDR3 DNA is TGCGCCAGCAGCCCCGCGTCGACAGGGGGGGGCACCGGGGAGCTGTTTTTT. Protein sequence: CASSPASTGGGTGELFF.

V and J are TRBV9 and TRBJ2-3, with TRBD2 matching over 11 bases. Looked up from germline, CDR1 is SGDLS and CDR2 is YYNGEE. There are 15 residues in the CDR3. Trimming cost V 3 bases and J 3 bases; bases outside gene matches: 3. The CDR3 here is CASSELAGGTDTQYF. DNA for the CDR3: TGTGCCAGCAGCGAGCTAGCGGGGGGAACAGATACGCAGTATTTT.

The V gene is TRBV25-1, the J gene TRBJ1-5; 8 bases map to TRBD1. J lost 6 bases, V lost 5 bases, and 6 bases had no gene match. Germline V gene data show CDR1 as MGHDK and CDR2 as SYGVNS. This CDR3 is built from 14 residues. CDR3 nucleotides: TGTGCCAGCAGTCCACCAGGGGGCGGTCAGCCCCAGCATTTT. Its translation: CASSPPGGGQPQHF.

This clone showed up just a few times. The rearrangement joins TRBV7-6 to TRBJ1-6; D may be TRBD1 (6 bases). The V gene's germline CDR1 is SGHVS and CDR2 FNYEAQ. Trimming stripped 3 bases from V and 6 bases from J, with 15 bases between. This CDR3 has 16 residues. In DNA form, the CDR3 reads TGTGCCAGCAGCTTGGGGGCCGGGGCAGTTAATTCACCCCTCCACTTT. Translating gives CASSLGAGAVNSPLHF.